A selection of T cell receptor beta chains follows, all from one sample in a study of vaccination and CD4 T cells after COVID-19. What these receptors recognize is not known. TCRdb fed the PCR reads into MiXCR, producing one record per CDR3 protein. The sample has around 20,000 distinct CDR3 sequences, about 41% seen once. The sample consisted of CD4+ T cells from blood, cultured in vitro. The receptors stem from a human donor who had recovered from COVID-19. CDR3s include the opening cysteine and the closing phenylalanine or tryptophan. A D gene is named only where the DNA matches it firmly. The size of a clone is reported for some rows only, either as once, few or many, or as a class for expanded clones.

j_call	cdr3_length	clone_size	v_call	d_call	cdr3_aa	cdr3_nt
TRBJ2-7	13	few	TRBV19	TRBD2	CASGRTSSNEQYF	TGTGCCAGTGGAAGGACTAGCTCCAACGAGCAGTACTTC
TRBJ2-1	14	NA	TRBV7-9	NA	CASSFGRSYNEQFF	TGTGCCAGCAGCTTCGGTAGGTCCTACAATGAGCAGTTCTTC
TRBJ2-6	16	NA	TRBV20-1	NA	CSARDRGGNGANVLTF	TGCAGTGCTAGAGATCGGGGCGGGAACGGGGCCAACGTCCTGACTTTC
TRBJ1-4	15	NA	TRBV27	TRBD1	CASGPWTGYGEKLFF	TGTGCCAGCGGACCTTGGACAGGGTACGGGGAAAAACTGTTTTTT
TRBJ1-6	18	NA	TRBV6-5	TRBD1	CASSYYTPGGASNSPLHF	TGTGCCAGCAGTTACTACACCCCAGGGGGCGCAAGTAATTCACCCCTCCACTTT
TRBJ2-7	15	few	TRBV5-1	TRBD1	CASSPRDRDSYEQYF	TGCGCCAGCAGCCCCCGGGACAGGGACTCCTACGAGCAGTACTTC
TRBJ2-1	15	NA	TRBV7-2	NA	CASSFEAISYNEQFF	TGTGCCAGCAGCTTTGAGGCGATCTCCTACAATGAGCAGTTCTTC
TRBJ1-2	13	NA	TRBV28	NA	CASRNVGDYGYTF	TGTGCCAGCAGAAACGTAGGTGACTATGGCTACACCTTC
TRBJ1-1	14	NA	TRBV28	NA	CASTRQKMNTEAFF	TGTGCCAGCACCCGACAGAAGATGAACACTGAAGCTTTCTTT
TRBJ1-6	15	NA	TRBV21-1	NA	CASSTGAPFNSPLHF	TGTGCCAGCAGCACTGGGGCCCCTTTTAATTCACCCCTCCACTTT
TRBJ2-3	14	NA	TRBV15	NA	CATSRGPGTDTQYF	TGTGCCACCAGCAGAGGTCCCGGCACAGATACGCAGTATTTT
TRBJ2-1	16	NA	TRBV11-2	TRBD2	CASSLQASGAGGEQFF	TGTGCCAGCAGCTTACAGGCTAGCGGGGCTGGTGGAGAGCAGTTCTTC